One sample yielded the 18 T cell receptor beta chains listed below, sequenced in a study. Cells sorted as Tregs were CD4+, CD25+ and CD127-/low. TCRdb itself ran the 5' RACE reads through MiXCR, one entry per CDR3 protein. The repertoire holds approximately 11,000 distinct CDR3 sequences, 15% to 20% seen once, with 3% to 4% in the top ten. Sequencing used Tregs sorted from a lymph node. These receptors were collected from a female donor with breast cancer.

Sample share makes this clonotype medium-sized. The rearrangement joins TRBV20-1 to TRBJ2-7, with D maybe TRBD2 (5 bases). This CDR3 region has 14 residues. Trimming removed 6 bases from V and 7 bases from J, with 22 bases in between. Germline values: CDR1 DFQATT, CDR2 SNEGSKA (reference sequence). Here the CDR3 DNA reads TGCAGTGCACCGAAGAGACTGGGGTCGGGGGAGCAGTACTTC. Translated, it gives CSAPKRLGSGEQYF.

This clonotype is medium-sized (0.01 to 0.1%). The gene calls are TRBV29-1 and TRBJ2-5; D unresolved. CDR3 length equals 14 residues. The germline V gene has CDR1 SQVTM and CDR2 ANQGSEA. V lost 3 bases to trimming and J lost 1 base, with 12 bases between them. CDR3 sequence (DNA): TGCAGCGTTGATCGTGGGCACGGCCAAGAGACCCAGTACTTC. Amino acids: CSVDRGHGQETQYF. Together with reference TRBV29-1 and TRBJ2-5, the CDR3 gives the full variable domain: SAVISQKPSRDICQRGTSLTIQCQVDSQVTMMFWYRQQPGQSLTLIATANQGSEATYESGFVIDKFPISRPNLTFSTLTVSNMSPEDSSIYLCSVDRGHGQETQYFGPGTRLLVL.

This clonotype was counted at least ten times. The chain links TRBV5-1 to TRBJ1-5; D is unresolved. Germline CDR1 SGHRS, CDR2 YFSETQ. This CDR3 region has 14 residues. V dropped 7 bases and J dropped 10 bases, with 21 bases sitting between them. The CDR3 DNA follows: TGCGCCAGCGAAATCGGTAGTCCCGACGATCCCCAGCATTTT. Its translation: CASEIGSPDDPQHF.

By share, this clonotype ranks as medium-sized. This chain uses TRBV4-3 with TRBJ1-4; 8 nucleotides align to TRBD1. The germline CDR1 and CDR2 sequences are LGHNA and YSLEER. This CDR3 has 15 amino acids. V trimming: 2 bases; J trimming: 6 bases; junction bases outside the gene matches: 5. CDR3 protein: CASSQILDRDEKLFF. The CDR3 nucleotides are TGCGCCAGCAGCCAAATATTGGACAGGGATGAAAAACTGTTTTTT.

The chain uses TRBV7-9 and TRBJ1-2; a possible D gene is TRBD1 (5 bases). Germline loops: CDR1 SEHNR, CDR2 FQNEAQ (reference sequence). The CDR3 sequence is 14 residues long. Trimming cost V 0 bases and J 3 bases, with 8 bases left between them. For the CDR3, the DNA is TGTGCCAGCAGCTTAGCGGACACCTACTATGGCTACACCTTC. It codes for CASSLADTYYGYTF.

This clonotype was seen many times. The gene calls are TRBV4-1 and TRBJ1-2, with a weak D call TRBD1 (5 bases). The CDR3 runs 14 residues. Germline V gives CDR1 MGHRA, CDR2 YSYEKL. The V gene lost 0 bases and the J gene lost 7 bases, with 12 bases spanning the gap. The CDR3 sequence is CASSQEGFGGGYTF. In DNA, the CDR3 is TGCGCCAGCAGCCAAGAGGGTTTCGGGGGTGGCTACACCTTC.

This clonotype was seen many times. The chain recombines TRBV7-2 with TRBJ2-2; no clear D gene. Germline CDR1 is SGHTA and CDR2 is FQGNSA. V lost 0 bases and J lost 2, with 7 bases in between. The CDR3 length is 15 residues. The CDR3 DNA follows: TGTGCCAGCAGCTTAGCGGCCATCAACACCGGGGAGCTGTTTTTT. Protein product: CASSLAAINTGELFF.

This clonotype was picked up many times. The V gene is TRBV5-1, the J gene TRBJ2-3; possible D gene TRBD1, 6 bases. The CDR3 is made up of 17 amino acids. Germline V gene lookup returns CDR1 SGHRS and CDR2 YFSETQ. V was cut by 4 bases and J by 0 bases, with 18 bases left in between. The CDR3 reads CASSPGDTGRSTDTQYF. In DNA form, the CDR3 reads TGCGCCAGCAGCCCTGGGGACACAGGACGAAGCACAGATACGCAGTATTTT.

This clonotype occurred a few times. The V gene is TRBV10-3, the J gene TRBJ1-2; 11 bases are a match to TRBD1. Per germline, CDR1 ENHRY and CDR2 SYGVKD. Trimming took 8 bases from V and 4 from J; bases not matched to a gene: 3. The CDR3 runs to 13 residues. The CDR3 bases are TGTGCCATCGGCGGGACAGGGGGCTATGGCTACACCTTC. It yields the protein CAIGGTGGYGYTF.

The rearrangement joins TRBV19 to TRBJ1-1; D call uncertain. Trimming removed 11 bases at V and 0 bases at J, with 13 bases between. Germline loops: CDR1 LNHDA, CDR2 SQIVND (reference sequence). The CDR3 has 13 amino acids. For the CDR3, the DNA is TGTGCCGTAACCAGCGCCCTGAACACTGAAGCTTTCTTT. Protein sequence: CAVTSALNTEAFF.

This clonotype was seen at least ten times. The DNA for the CDR3 is TGTGCCAGCAGCTTAACAGGGGACGAGCAGTACTTC. Translating it yields CASSLTGDEQYF. V gene TRBV7-9 combines with J gene TRBJ2-7; the match to TRBD1 covers 7 bases. Losses at the gene ends were 2 bases for V and 5 bases for J; bases not matched to a gene: 0. CDR3 length: 12 residues. The V gene's germline CDR1 is SEHNR and CDR2 FQNEAQ (reference sequence).

This clonotype is labeled as medium-sized. The chain links TRBV7-2 to TRBJ2-5, with D unresolved. The CDR3 runs 15 residues. Germline V gene sequence: CDR1 SGHTA, CDR2 FQGNSA. V lost 3 bases and J 0 bases, leaving 11 bases between the germline ends. DNA of the CDR3: TGTGCCAGCAGCTTGATCTGGGGTTACCAAGAGACCCAGTACTTC. Translation: CASSLIWGYQETQYF.

On this clonotype itself: A much larger clone is a single base away; this may be a read error. V and J are TRBV28 and TRBJ2-1; tentative D call: TRBD2 (6 bases). There are 15 residues in the CDR3. CDR1 and CDR2 (germline): MDHEN, SYDVKM. CDR3 in amino acids: CAGTDPGTLNNERFF. CDR3 coding DNA: TGTGCCGGCACCGACCCAGGGACTTTGAACAATGAGCGGTTCTTC. Variable domain in full (rest from reference TRBV28 and TRBJ2-1): DVKVTQSSRYLVKRTGEKVFLECVQDMDHENMFWYRQDPGLGLRLIYFSYDVKMKEKGDIPEGYSVSREKKERFSLILESASTNQTSMYLCAGTDPGTLNNERFFGPGTRLTVL.

Concerning this clonotype itself: A much larger clone differs from this one at a single base, so this may be a read error. CDR3 protein: CASSSEGKNNEQFF. CDR3 bases: TGTGCCAGCAGCTCAGAGGGGAAGAACAATGAGCAGTTCTTC. The chain links TRBV7-9 to TRBJ2-1; either TRBD1 or TRBD2 may fit D (5 bases each). Germline V lookup: CDR1 SEHNR, CDR2 FQNEAQ (reference sequence). The CDR3 is made up of 14 amino acids. The V end was cut by 4 bases, the J end by 5 bases, with 12 bases between.

Many counts were recorded for this clonotype. V and J are TRBV7-2 and TRBJ2-5, with TRBD2 as a possible D gene (5 bases). Germline CDR1 SGHTA, CDR2 FQGNSA. The CDR3 extends over 13 amino acids. Trimming cost V 4 bases and J 6 bases, with 12 bases left between them. The CDR3 nucleotides are TGTGCCAGCAGCTACACTAGTTTAAAGACCCAGTACTTC. Protein: CASSYTSLKTQYF.

This clonotype is medium-sized. V gene TRBV5-1 combines with J gene TRBJ2-1; possible D gene TRBD2, 6 bases. The CDR3 is 15 residues long. Trimming took 0 bases from V and 15 from J, leaving 22 bases between them. Germline values: CDR1 SGHRS, CDR2 YFSETQ. CDR3 sequence reads: CASSLAGTSLGWLFF. In DNA form, the CDR3 reads TGCGCCAGCAGCTTGGCCGGGACTTCTTTGGGTTGGCTGTTCTTC.

This clonotype came up a few times. The CDR3 here is CASSLIVGYTF. DNA for the CDR3: TGCGCCAGCAGCTTGATTGTCGGCTACACCTTC. The chain is built from TRBV5-1 and TRBJ1-2; D is unresolved. From germline, CDR1 is SGHRS and CDR2 YFSETQ. Trimming cost V 1 base and J 8 bases, with 6 bases left between them. CDR3 length: 11 amino acids.

This clonotype has a handful of counts. The rearrangement links TRBV19 to TRBJ2-1, with D perhaps matching TRBD1 or TRBD2 (5 bases each). Germline V lookup: CDR1 LNHDA, CDR2 SQIVND (reference sequence). V shed 2 bases and J shed 8 bases, with 10 bases lying between them. This CDR3 comprises 13 residues. CDR3 coding DNA: TGTGCCAGTAGTATACAACTGGGGGATGAGCAGTTCTTC. It yields the protein CASSIQLGDEQFF.